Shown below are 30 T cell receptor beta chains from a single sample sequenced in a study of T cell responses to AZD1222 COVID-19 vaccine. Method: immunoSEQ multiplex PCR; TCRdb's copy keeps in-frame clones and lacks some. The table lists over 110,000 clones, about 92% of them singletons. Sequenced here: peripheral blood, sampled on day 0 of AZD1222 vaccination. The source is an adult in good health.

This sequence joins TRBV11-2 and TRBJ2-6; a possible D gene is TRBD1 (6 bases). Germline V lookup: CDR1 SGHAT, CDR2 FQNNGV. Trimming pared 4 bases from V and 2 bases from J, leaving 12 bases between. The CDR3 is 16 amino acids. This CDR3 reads CASSSPTGTGANVLTF. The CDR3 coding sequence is TGTGCCAGCAGCTCCCCGACAGGTACTGGGGCCAACGTCCTGACTTTC.

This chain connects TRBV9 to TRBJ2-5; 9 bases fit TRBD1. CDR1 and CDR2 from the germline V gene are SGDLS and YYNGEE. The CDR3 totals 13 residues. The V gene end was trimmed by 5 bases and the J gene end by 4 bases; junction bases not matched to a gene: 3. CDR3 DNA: TGTGCCAGCAGTGCGGACAGGGGAGAGACCCAGTACTTC. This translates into CASSADRGETQYF.

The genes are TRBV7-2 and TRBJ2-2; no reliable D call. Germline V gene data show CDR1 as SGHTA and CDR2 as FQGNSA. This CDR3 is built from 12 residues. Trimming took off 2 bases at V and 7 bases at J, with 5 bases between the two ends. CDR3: CASSLFVGELFF. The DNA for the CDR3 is TGTGCCAGCAGCTTATTCGTCGGGGAGCTGTTTTTT.

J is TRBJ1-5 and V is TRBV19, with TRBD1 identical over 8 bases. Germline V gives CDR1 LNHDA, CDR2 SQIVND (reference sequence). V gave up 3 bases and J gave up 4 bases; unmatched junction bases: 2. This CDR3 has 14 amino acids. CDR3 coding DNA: TGTGCCAGTAGTATGGGGACAGGTAATCAGCCCCAGCATTTT. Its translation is CASSMGTGNQPQHF.

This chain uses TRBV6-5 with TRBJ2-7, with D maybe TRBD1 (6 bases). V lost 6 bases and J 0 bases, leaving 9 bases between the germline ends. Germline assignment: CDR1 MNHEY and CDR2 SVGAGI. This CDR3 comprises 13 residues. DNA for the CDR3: TGTGCCAGCAGCCACAGGGACTCCTACGAGCAGTACTTC. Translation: CASSHRDSYEQYF.

CDR3 loop: CASSLRTGNEKLFF. The CDR3 coding sequence is TGTGCCAGCAGCTTAAGGACAGGGAATGAAAAACTGTTTTTT. The V and J genes are TRBV7-9 and TRBJ1-4; 8 positions match TRBD1. The CDR3 runs 14 residues. V lost 2 bases and J lost 5; bases outside the gene matches: 1. Germline CDR1 SEHNR, CDR2 FQNEAQ (reference sequence).

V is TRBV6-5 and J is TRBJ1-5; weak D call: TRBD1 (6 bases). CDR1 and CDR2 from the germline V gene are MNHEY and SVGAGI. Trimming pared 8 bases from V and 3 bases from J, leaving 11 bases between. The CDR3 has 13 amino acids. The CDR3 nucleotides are TGTGCCAGCGCAGGGGCTATCAATCAGCCCCAGCATTTT. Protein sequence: CASAGAINQPQHF.

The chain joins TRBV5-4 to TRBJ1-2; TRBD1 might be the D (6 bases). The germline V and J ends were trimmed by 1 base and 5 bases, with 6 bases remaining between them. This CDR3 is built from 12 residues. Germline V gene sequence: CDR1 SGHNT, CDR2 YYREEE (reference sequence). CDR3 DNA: TGTGCCAGCAGCTTGACAGGGTATGGCTACACCTTC. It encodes CASSLTGYGYTF.

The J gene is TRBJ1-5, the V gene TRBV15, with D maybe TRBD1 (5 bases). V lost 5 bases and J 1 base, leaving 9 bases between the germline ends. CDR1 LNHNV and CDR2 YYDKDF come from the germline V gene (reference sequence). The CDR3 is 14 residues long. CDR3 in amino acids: CATSGRDSNQPQHF. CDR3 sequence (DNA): TGTGCCACCAGCGGCCGGGACAGCAATCAGCCCCAGCATTTT.

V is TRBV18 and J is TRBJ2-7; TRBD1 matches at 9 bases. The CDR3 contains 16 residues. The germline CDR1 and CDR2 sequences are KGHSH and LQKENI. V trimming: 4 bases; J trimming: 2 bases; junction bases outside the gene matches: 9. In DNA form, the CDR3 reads TGTGCCAGCTCACTTTCCCGGGACAGGGTAACCTACGAGCAGTACTTC. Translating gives CASSLSRDRVTYEQYF.

CDR3 amino acids: CASSLAGGGNQPQHF. The CDR3 DNA sequence: TGTGCCAGCAGTTTAGCCGGGGGCGGCAATCAGCCCCAGCATTTT. The chain couples TRBV27 to TRBJ1-5; a possible D gene is TRBD1 (6 bases). Germline V gene lookup returns CDR1 MNHEY and CDR2 SMNVEV (reference sequence). The germline V and J ends were trimmed by 2 bases and 2 bases, with 10 bases remaining between them. This CDR3 spans 15 amino acids.

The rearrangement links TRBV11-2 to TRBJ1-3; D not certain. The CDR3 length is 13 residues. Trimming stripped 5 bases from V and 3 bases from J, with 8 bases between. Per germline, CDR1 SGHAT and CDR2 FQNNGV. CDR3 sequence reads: CASSPSIGNTIYF. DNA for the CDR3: TGTGCCAGCAGCCCGTCGATTGGAAACACCATATATTTT.

The CDR3 here is CASSLGGLMLPNEQFF. The CDR3 nucleotides are TGTGCCAGCAGCTTAGGGGGCCTCATGCTGCCCAATGAGCAGTTCTTC. This chain connects TRBV13 to TRBJ2-1; D gene unclear. CDR3 length: 16 amino acids. The germline V gene has CDR1 PRHDT and CDR2 FYEKMQ (reference sequence). V was pared by 0 bases and J by 6 bases, with 15 bases between.

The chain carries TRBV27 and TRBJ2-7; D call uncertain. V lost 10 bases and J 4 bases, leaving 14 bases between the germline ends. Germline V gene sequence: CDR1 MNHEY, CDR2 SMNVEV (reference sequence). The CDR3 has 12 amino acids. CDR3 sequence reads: CATRRVGYEQYF. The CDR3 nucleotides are TGTGCCACCCGCCGGGTGGGGTACGAGCAGTACTTC.

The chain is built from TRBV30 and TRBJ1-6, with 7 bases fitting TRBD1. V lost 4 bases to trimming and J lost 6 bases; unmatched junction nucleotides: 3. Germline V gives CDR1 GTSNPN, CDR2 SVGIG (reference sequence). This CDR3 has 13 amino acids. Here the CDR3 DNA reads TGTGCCTGGACCACAGGGGCTAATTCACCCCTCCACTTT. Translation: CAWTTGANSPLHF.

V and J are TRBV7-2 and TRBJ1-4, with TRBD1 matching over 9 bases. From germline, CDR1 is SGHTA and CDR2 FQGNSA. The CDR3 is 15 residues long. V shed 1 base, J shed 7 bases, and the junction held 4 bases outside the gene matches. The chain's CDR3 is CASSLEGTGSEKLFF. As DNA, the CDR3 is TGTGCCAGCAGCTTAGAGGGGACAGGGAGTGAAAAACTGTTTTTT.

The CDR3 here is CSVEEGRRNTEAFF. CDR3 nucleotides: TGCAGCGTTGAAGAAGGGCGGAGGAACACTGAAGCTTTCTTT. The V and J genes are TRBV29-1 and TRBJ1-1; D remains ambiguous. V was trimmed by 0 bases and J by 1 base, leaving 9 bases between them. Per germline, CDR1 SQVTM and CDR2 ANQGSEA. The CDR3 extends over 14 amino acids.

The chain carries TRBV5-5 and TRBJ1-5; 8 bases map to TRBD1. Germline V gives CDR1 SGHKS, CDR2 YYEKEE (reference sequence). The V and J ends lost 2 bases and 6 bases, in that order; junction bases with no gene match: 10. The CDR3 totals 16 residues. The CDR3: CASSFSGQGAIQPQHF. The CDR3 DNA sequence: TGTGCCAGCAGCTTCTCAGGCCAGGGGGCGATTCAGCCCCAGCATTTT. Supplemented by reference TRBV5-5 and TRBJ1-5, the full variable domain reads DAGVTQSPTHLIKTRGQQVTLRCSPISGHKSVSWYQQVLGQGPQFIFQYYEKEERGRGNFPDRFSARQFPNYSSELNVNALLLGDSALYLCASSFSGQGAIQPQHFGDGTRLSIL.

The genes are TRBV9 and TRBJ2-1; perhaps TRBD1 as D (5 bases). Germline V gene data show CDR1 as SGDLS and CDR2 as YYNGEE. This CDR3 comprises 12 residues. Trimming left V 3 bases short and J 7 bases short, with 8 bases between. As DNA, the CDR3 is TGTGCCAGCAGCGGGTACAGGAATGAGCAGTTCTTC. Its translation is CASSGYRNEQFF.

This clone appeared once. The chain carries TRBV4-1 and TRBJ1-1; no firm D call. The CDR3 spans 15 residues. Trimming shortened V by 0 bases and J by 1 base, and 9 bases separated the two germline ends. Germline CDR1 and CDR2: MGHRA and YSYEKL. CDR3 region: CASSQEPGENTEAFF. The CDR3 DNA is TGCGCCAGCAGCCAAGAACCCGGGGAGAACACTGAAGCTTTCTTT.

CDR3 loop: CASSFDTSYTQHF. The DNA for the CDR3 is TGTGCCAGCAGTTTCGACACCTCCTATACCCAGCATTTT. This rearrangement joins TRBV12-3 or TRBV12-4 to TRBJ1-5; D gene unclear. V lost 3 bases and J lost 11, with 14 bases in between. This CDR3 has 13 amino acids.

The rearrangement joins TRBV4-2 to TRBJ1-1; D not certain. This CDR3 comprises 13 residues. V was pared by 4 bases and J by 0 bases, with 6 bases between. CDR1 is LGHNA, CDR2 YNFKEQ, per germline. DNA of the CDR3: TGTGCCAGCAGCCGGTCTTTGAACACTGAAGCTTTCTTT. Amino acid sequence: CASSRSLNTEAFF.

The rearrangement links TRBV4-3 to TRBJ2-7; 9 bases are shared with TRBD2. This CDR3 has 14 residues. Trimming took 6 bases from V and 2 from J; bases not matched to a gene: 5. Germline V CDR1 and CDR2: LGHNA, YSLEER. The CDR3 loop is CASSPSGTPYEQYF. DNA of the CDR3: TGCGCCAGCAGTCCTAGCGGGACTCCCTACGAGCAGTACTTC.

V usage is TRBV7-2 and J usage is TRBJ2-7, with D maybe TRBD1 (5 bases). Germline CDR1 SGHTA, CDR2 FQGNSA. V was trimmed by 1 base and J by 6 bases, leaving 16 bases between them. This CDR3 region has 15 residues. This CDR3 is CASSLERGTKSEQYF. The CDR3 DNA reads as TGTGCCAGCAGCTTAGAAAGGGGAACGAAGAGCGAGCAGTACTTC.

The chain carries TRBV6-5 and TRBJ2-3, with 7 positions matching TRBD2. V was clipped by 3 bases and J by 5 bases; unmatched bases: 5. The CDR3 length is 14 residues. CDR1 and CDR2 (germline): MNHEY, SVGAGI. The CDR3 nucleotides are TGTGCCAGCAGTTATTCGGGAGGATTAGATACGCAGTATTTT. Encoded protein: CASSYSGGLDTQYF.

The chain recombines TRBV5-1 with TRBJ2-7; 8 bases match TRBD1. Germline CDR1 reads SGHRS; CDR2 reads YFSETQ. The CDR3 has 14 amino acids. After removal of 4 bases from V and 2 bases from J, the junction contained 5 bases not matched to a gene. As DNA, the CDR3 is TGCGCCAGCAGCCACGGGACAGGAGCCTACGAGCAGTACTTC. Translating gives CASSHGTGAYEQYF.

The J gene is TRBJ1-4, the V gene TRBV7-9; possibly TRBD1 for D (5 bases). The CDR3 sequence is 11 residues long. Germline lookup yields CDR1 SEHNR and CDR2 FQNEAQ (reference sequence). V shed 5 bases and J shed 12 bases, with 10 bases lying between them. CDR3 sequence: CASSDWDQLFF. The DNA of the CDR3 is TGTGCCAGCAGCGATTGGGACCAACTGTTTTTT.

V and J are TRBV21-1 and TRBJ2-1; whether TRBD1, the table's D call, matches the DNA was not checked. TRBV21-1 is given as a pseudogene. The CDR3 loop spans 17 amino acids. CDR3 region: CASSKVERTGFVHEQFF. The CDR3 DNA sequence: TGTGCCAGCAGCAAAGTCGAGAGGACAGGGTTCGTTCATGAGCAGTTCTTC.

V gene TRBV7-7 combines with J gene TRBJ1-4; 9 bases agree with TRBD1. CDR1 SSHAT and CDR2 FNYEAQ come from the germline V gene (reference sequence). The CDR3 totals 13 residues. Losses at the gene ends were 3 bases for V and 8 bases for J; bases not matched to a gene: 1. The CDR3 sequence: CASSLGTGEKLFF. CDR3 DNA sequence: TGTGCCAGCAGCTTGGGGACAGGGGAAAAACTGTTTTTT.

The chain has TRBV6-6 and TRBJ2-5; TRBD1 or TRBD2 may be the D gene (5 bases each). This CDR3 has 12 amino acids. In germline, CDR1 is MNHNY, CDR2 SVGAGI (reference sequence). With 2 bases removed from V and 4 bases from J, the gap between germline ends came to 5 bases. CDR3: CASSYGGETQYF. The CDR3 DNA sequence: TGTGCCAGCAGTTACGGGGGAGAGACCCAGTACTTC.